The entry below describes one T cell receptor beta chain. The antigen is unknown. The record originates from a study of cytomegalovirus exposure and HLA in healthy donors. The PCR had 60 Vbeta and 13 Jbeta primers. TCRdb keeps only in-frame clones here, not all; method: immunoSEQ multiplex PCR. Of about 170,000 clones in the sample, around 74% are singletons; the top ten hold roughly 2%. Looked up from germline, CDR1 is SGDLS and CDR2 is YYNGEE. The V end lost 3 bases, the J end lost 2 bases, and 8 bases lay between the germline ends. CDR3 length equals 14 residues. General study points: Cytomegalovirus association was listed for around 170 TCR beta chains.

This receptor was taken from a female donor in good health and CMV-seronegative. Sequencing used PBMCs. This chain joins TRBV9 and TRBJ1-4, with D unresolved. CDR3 DNA: TGTGCCAGCAGCGGCGGAGCCACTAATGAAAAACTGTTTTTT. This codes for CASSGGATNEKLFF.